The 5 T cell receptor beta chains below come from one sample, sequenced in a study of T cell responses to AZD1222 COVID-19 vaccine. The table came from immunoSEQ multiplex PCR; TCRdb's copy has only in-frame clones and leaves some out. Found here are 83,000 or so clones, 85% to 90% of them singletons; the top ten hold more than 4.5%. Source: peripheral blood, taken on day 0 of MenACWY control vaccination. The receptors here all came from an adult in good health.

This chain uses TRBV11-2 with TRBJ1-5; no firm D call. With 1 base removed from V and 5 bases from J, the gap between germline ends came to 9 bases. CDR1 SGHAT and CDR2 FQNNGV come from the germline V gene. The CDR3 sequence is 14 residues long. The CDR3: CASSLVNGDQPQHF. The DNA of the CDR3 is TGTGCCAGCAGCTTAGTCAACGGGGATCAGCCCCAGCATTTT.

V is TRBV28 and J is TRBJ1-1, with TRBD1 matching 9 bases. The CDR3 is 14 residues long. With 6 bases clipped from V and 6 bases from J, the junction kept 8 bases outside the gene matches. Germline CDR1 reads MDHEN; CDR2 reads SYDVKM. CDR3 sequence reads: CASSPTGGNAEAFF. CDR3 sequence (DNA): TGTGCCAGCAGCCCCACAGGGGGCAACGCTGAAGCTTTCTTT.

The V gene is TRBV6-2 or TRBV6-3, the J gene TRBJ1-1; no clear D. The germline V gene encodes CDR1 MNHEY and CDR2 SVGEGT. The V end was cut by 0 bases, the J end by 1 base, with 9 bases between. The CDR3 totals 15 residues. The CDR3: CASSYSGVGNTEAFF. Written as DNA, the CDR3 is TGTGCCAGCAGTTACTCCGGGGTGGGGAACACTGAAGCTTTCTTT.

This chain links TRBV28 with TRBJ1-2; the D gene is possibly TRBD1 (5 bases). The germline V and J ends were trimmed by 6 bases and 2 bases, with 13 bases remaining between them. Per germline, CDR1 MDHEN and CDR2 SYDVKM. The CDR3 is 14 amino acids. CDR3 nucleotides: TGTGCCAGCAGGGATTCAGGGAGGAACTATGGCTACACCTTC. Translation: CASRDSGRNYGYTF.

The rearrangement links TRBV5-1 to TRBJ1-2; D uncertain. CDR3 length: 15 amino acids. CDR1 and CDR2 from the germline V gene are SGHRS and YFSETQ. The ends were cut back, 0 bases at V and 2 bases at J, with 11 bases in the middle. Here the CDR3 reads CASSLASSVNYGYTF. In nucleotides, the CDR3 is TGCGCCAGCAGCTTGGCTTCGTCAGTCAACTATGGCTACACCTTC.